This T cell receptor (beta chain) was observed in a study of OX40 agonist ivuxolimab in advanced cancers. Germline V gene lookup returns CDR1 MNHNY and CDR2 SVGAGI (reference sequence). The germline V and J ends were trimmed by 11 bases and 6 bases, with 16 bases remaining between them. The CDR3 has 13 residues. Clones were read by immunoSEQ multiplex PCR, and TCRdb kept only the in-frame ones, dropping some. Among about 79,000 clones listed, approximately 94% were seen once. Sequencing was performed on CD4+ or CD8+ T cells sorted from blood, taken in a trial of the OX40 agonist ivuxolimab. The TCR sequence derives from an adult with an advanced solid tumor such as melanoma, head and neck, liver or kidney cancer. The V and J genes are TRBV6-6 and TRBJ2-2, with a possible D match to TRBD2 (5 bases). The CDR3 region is CAVQLVKAGELFF. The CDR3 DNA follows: TGTGCCGTACAACTAGTCAAGGCCGGGGAGCTGTTTTTT.